The present entry profiles one TCR beta chain with its context. TCRdb re-derived calls from the RT-PCR reads in MiXCR, one entry per CDR3 protein. The profile shows hundreds of thousands of distinct CDR3 sequences, approximately 15% of them singletons. The germline gives CDR1 MDHEN, CDR2 SYDVKM. The V gene end was trimmed by 5 bases and the J gene end by 0 bases; junction bases not matched to a gene: 13. The CDR3 spans 18 residues. The sequence came from a female donor in good health, serving as a healthy control. This rearrangement joins TRBV28 to TRBJ2-3, with 8 bases that match TRBD1. The sequencing sample was made of memory CD4+ T cells from blood. The CDR3 sequence is CASSPRPGGPFSTDTQYF. Written as DNA, the CDR3 is TGTGCCAGCAGTCCAAGACCAGGGGGCCCCTTTAGCACAGATACGCAGTATTTT.